This TCR beta chain was identified in a study of cytomegalovirus exposure and HLA in healthy donors. 13 Jbeta primers and 60 Vbeta primers were used for the PCR. Generated by immunoSEQ multiplex PCR, the TCRdb table keeps only in-frame clones and is missing some. The repertoire holds roughly 190,000 clones, with roughly 70% as singletons. This clone occurred a few times. Germline V lookup: CDR1 GTSNPN, CDR2 SVGIG (reference sequence). This CDR3 has 15 amino acids. V dropped 4 bases and J dropped 9 bases, with 22 bases sitting between them. The V gene is TRBV30, the J gene TRBJ2-1, with a possible D match to TRBD2 (6 bases). Material: PBMCs. The source is a woman aged 25 to 39 in good health and CMV-seronegative. The CDR3 here is CAWTGAVTAGGEQFF. The CDR3 DNA is TGTGCCTGGACCGGGGCTGTCACGGCCGGGGGTGAGCAGTTCTTC.